This section outlines one T cell receptor (beta chain) sequence together with its context. The antigen is unknown. A clone one base away is much larger, so this may be a read error. The data were obtained in a study of post-analysis software for immune sequencing data. The study's findings and limits: Diversity measured as normalized Chao1 was significantly lower in multiple sclerosis patients than in controls. Five TRBV segments, including TRBV5-6, TRBV5-1 and TRBV20-1, were more frequent in patients than controls.

Each TCR beta cDNA library carried unique molecular identifiers. TCRdb re-called the PCR reads with MiXCR, one entry per CDR3 protein. This table has about 820,000 distinct CDR3 sequences, around 50% appearing once. This CDR3 region has 16 residues. CDR1 and CDR2 (germline): SQVTM, ANQGSEA. Between the trimmed V and J ends, which lost 4 bases and 6 bases, there was a span of 19 bases. The receptor was isolated from a girl aged 5-17 years with multiple sclerosis. This sequence joins TRBV29-1 and TRBJ2-6; D may match TRBD1 or TRBD2 (6 bases each). Sample: blood. The CDR3 reads CSVGTTWDTAANVLTF. CDR3 coding DNA: TGCAGCGTTGGGACTACGTGGGACACCGCGGCCAACGTCCTGACTTTC.